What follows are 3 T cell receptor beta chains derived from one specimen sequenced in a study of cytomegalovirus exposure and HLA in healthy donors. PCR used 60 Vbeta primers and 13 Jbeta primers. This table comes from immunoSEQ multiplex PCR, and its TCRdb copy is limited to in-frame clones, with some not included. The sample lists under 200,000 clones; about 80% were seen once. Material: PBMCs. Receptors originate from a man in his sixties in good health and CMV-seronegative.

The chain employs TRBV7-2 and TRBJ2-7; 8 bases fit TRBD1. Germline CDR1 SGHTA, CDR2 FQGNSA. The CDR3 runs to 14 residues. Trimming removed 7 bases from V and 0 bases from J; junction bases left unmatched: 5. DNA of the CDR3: TGTGCCAGCACCGGGACAGGAAGCTCCTACGAGCAGTACTTC. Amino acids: CASTGTGSSYEQYF.

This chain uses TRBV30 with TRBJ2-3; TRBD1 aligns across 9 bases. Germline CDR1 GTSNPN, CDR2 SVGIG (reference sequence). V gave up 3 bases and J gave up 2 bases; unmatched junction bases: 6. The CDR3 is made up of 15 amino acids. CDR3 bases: TGTGCCTGGAGGCCAGACAGGGGGATCACAGATACGCAGTATTTT. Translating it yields CAWRPDRGITDTQYF.

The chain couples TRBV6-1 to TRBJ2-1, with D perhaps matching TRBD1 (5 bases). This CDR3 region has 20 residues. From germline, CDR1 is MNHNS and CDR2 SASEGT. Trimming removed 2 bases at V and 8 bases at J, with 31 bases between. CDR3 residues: CASSEFPVRESDRPIDEQFF. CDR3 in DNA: TGTGCCAGCAGTGAATTCCCGGTCAGGGAAAGTGACCGTCCCATCGATGAGCAGTTCTTC.